This T cell receptor beta chain originates from a study of early T cells in non-severe SARS-CoV-2 infection (dated by TCRdb to about 2021). A note on the overall study: Because TCR sequencing relied on bulk RNA taken from unsorted whole blood, pairing of alpha and beta chains was not possible. General study outcomes and caveats: VDJdb matching was skewed toward anti-spike CD8 responses and likely underestimated virus-specific expansions by missing private and CD4 specificities.

Via the germline V gene, CDR1 is SQVTM and CDR2 ANQGSEA. The CDR3 contains 13 residues, cysteine and phenylalanine counted. CDR3 DNA only is kept here, 39 bases in frame from base 1. V was cut back by 6 bases and J by 0 bases, leaving a gap of 11 bases between them. The method was 5' RACE. Sequencer: NextSeq 500. To correct for sequencing error and PCR bias, the TCR library protocol tagged individual cDNA molecules with unique molecular identifiers. TCR alpha and beta chains were both sequenced, and the abundances of alpha and beta sequences in each sample were closely correlated with each other. The paper's data handling went like this. Decombinator V4 was used to annotate the V gene, J gene and CDR3 of the TCR sequences. TCRs were defined as expanded if a significant change between any two time points was detected under a Poisson model with p below 0.0001. TCR abundances were normalised to the total number of TCRs sequenced per sample and were expressed as counts per million. MAIT TCRs were defined by TRAV1-2 paired with TRAJ12, TRAJ20 or TRAJ33, and iNKT TCRs by TRAV10 paired with TRAJ18. VDJdb, accessed 1 November 2021, was searched for CMV, EBV and SARS-CoV-2 annotated TCRs, with TCRs annotated for multiple antigens excluded. The public reads were run again by TCRdb, first through fastp at Q25 and then through MiXCR, and only productive beta chains were kept. Records with the same CDR3 protein are collapsed into one entry carrying the most frequent genes and DNA. The V and J calls follow TCRdb's processing rather than the paper's. A total of 55,000 to 70,000 distinct CDR3 sequences appear in this sample, over 3.5% of them only once. The ten largest clones add up to 3.5% to 4% of the sample.

This clonotype appeared many times. Its specific antigen is unknown. No qualities accompany the bases; no much larger clone lies one base away. A case-control design nested within a healthcare worker cohort in London, UK, was used, with weekly nasopharyngeal swab PCR tests and blood sampling performed. Between 23 and 31 March 2020, the week of the UK lockdown, healthcare workers were enrolled and then followed up weekly for as long as 16 weeks. The TCR originated in an adult who was a healthcare worker with PCR-confirmed SARS-CoV-2 infection or an uninfected control (not recorded which). The donor label of this sample is uncertain. The receptor chain draws on TRBV29-1 and TRBJ1-1; TRBD1 is perhaps the D gene, given 6 matching bases. This specimen was whole blood, taken at baseline. The encoded CDR3 is CSVHRAMNTEAFF. The DNA sequence is given as TGCAGCGTCCACAGGGCCATGAACACTGAAGCTTTCTTT.